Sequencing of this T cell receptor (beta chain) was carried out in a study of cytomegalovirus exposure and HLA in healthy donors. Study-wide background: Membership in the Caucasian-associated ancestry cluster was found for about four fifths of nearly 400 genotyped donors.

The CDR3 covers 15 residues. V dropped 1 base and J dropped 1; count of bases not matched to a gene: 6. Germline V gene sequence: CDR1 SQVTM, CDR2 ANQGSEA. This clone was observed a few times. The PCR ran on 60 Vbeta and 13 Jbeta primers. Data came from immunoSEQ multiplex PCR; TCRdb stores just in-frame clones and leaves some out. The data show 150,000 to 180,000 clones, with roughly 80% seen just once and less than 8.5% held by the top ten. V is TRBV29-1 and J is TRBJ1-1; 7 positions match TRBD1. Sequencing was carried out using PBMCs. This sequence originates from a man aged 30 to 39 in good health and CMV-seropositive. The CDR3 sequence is CSVEVSGQKNTEAFF. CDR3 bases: TGCAGCGTTGAAGTGTCGGGACAGAAGAACACTGAAGCTTTCTTT.